This TCR beta chain comes out of a study of CD8 T cells in ankylosing spondylitis. Trimming removed 1 base from V and 11 bases from J, with 15 bases in between. The CDR3 sequence is 14 residues long. Germline V gene lookup returns CDR1 LGHNA and CDR2 YSLEER. The authors made TCR beta libraries by quantitative 5'-RACE with molecular barcodes. TCRdb reprocessed the 5' RACE reads with MiXCR, giving one entry per CDR3 protein. This table holds about 440,000 distinct CDR3 sequences, roughly 18% found once. Notes on the study in general: It was reported that disease-linked clones were significantly enriched in matched ankylosing spondylitis synovial fluid. A TCR beta motif of fewer than ten highly homologous variants seemed to mark ankylosing spondylitis blood.

Concerning this clonotype: Its antigen remains unidentified.

Sequencing input: blood, either unsorted or a sorted T cell fraction (not recorded which). This sequence originates from a male donor with ankylosing spondylitis. The chain uses TRBV4-3 and TRBJ2-4, with a tentative D call TRBD1 (7 bases). The CDR3 sequence is CASSQGSQGDFQYF. The CDR3 coding sequence is TGCGCCAGCAGCCAAGGGAGCCAGGGGGACTTTCAGTACTTC.